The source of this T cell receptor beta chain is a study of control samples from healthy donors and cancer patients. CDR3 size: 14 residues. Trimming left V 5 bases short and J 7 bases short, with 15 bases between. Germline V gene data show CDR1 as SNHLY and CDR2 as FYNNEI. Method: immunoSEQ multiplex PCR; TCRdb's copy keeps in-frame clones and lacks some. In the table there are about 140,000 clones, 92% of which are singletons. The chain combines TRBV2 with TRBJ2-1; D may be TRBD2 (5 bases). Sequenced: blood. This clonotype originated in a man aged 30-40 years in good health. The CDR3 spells CASSQSSGRNEQFF. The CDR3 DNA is TGTGCCAGCAGTCAGTCCAGCGGACGAAATGAGCAGTTCTTC. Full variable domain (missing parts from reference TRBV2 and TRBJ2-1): EPEVTQTPSHQVTQMGQEVILRCVPISNHLYFYWYRQILGQKVEFLVSFYNNEISEKSEIFDDQFSVERPDGSNFTLKIRSTKLEDSAMYFCASSQSSGRNEQFFGPGTRLTVL.